This T cell receptor beta chain was sequenced in a study of cytomegalovirus exposure and HLA in healthy donors. 60 Vbeta and 13 Jbeta primers were used in PCR. Only in-frame clones appear in the TCRdb table, and some are missing; sequencing was by immunoSEQ multiplex PCR. The profile shows about 110,000 clones, just under 70% of them singletons. The sequence came from a man in his thirties or forties in good health and CMV-seropositive. The sample comprised PBMCs.

CDR3 residues: CASSLGGRTSNNEQFF. In DNA form, the CDR3 reads TGCGCCAGCAGCTTGGGAGGGCGGACTAGCAACAATGAGCAGTTCTTC. The rearrangement links TRBV5-1 to TRBJ2-1; TRBD2 aligns across 8 bases. CDR1 is SGHRS and CDR2 is YFSETQ in the germline V gene. Trimming removed 0 bases from V and 5 bases from J; junction bases left unmatched: 7. The CDR3 has 16 amino acids.